This T cell receptor beta chain was observed in a study of graft-versus-host responses after intestinal transplantation. Study-wide context: Recipients obtained multivisceral, liver-intestinal, or isolated intestinal transplants. For approximately 3 years after anti-thymocyte globulin induction, all recipients took tacrolimus and steroids.

The study, taken as a whole, reports: GvH clones appeared in recipient marrow, some first in ileum or blood. Elevated graft-versus-host to host-versus-graft clonal ratios in allografts were recorded for patients with graft-donor T cell macrochimerism.

In regard to this clone: Antigen unknown.

Profiling relied on immunoSEQ multiplex PCR, and the TCRdb table lists in-frame clones only, not all of them. Found here are approximately 110,000 clones, 85% to 95% of them singletons; the top ten hold around 1%. There are 15 residues in the CDR3. Per the germline V gene, CDR1 is SGHRS and CDR2 is YFSETQ. V was trimmed by 4 bases and J by 3 bases, leaving 14 bases between them. The clonotype comes from a human donor who was the organ donor for an intestinal transplant. This chain links TRBV5-1 with TRBJ2-1; no clear D gene. Source: unstimulated CD8+ T cells sorted from spleen or lymph node cells, taken before transplant. The CDR3 sequence: CASSGSRELYNEQFF. DNA of the CDR3: TGCGCCAGCAGCGGGTCTAGAGAACTCTACAATGAGCAGTTCTTC.